The clone carrying this T cell receptor (beta chain) was seen a handful of times. This specimen comes from a study of preoperative IRX-2 immunotherapy in early breast cancer. Treatment here: preoperative locoregional IRX-2 cytokine immunotherapy. Some clones are missing from TCRdb's copy, which holds only in-frame ones; the method was immunoSEQ multiplex PCR. This table holds some 19,000 clones, around four fifths found once. CDR3 size: 13 residues. Germline CDR1 is MNHGY and CDR2 is SAAAGT. Trimming cost V 6 bases and J 8 bases; bases outside gene matches: 7. The gene calls are TRBV6-8 and TRBJ1-2; 9 nucleotides agree with TRBD1. The TCR sequence derives from a human donor with breast cancer. The sequencing used lymph node tissue, collected after IRX-2 immunotherapy. This CDR3 reads CASRVGQGRGYTF. CDR3 nucleotide sequence: TGTGCCAGCAGAGTGGGACAGGGTAGGGGCTACACCTTC.